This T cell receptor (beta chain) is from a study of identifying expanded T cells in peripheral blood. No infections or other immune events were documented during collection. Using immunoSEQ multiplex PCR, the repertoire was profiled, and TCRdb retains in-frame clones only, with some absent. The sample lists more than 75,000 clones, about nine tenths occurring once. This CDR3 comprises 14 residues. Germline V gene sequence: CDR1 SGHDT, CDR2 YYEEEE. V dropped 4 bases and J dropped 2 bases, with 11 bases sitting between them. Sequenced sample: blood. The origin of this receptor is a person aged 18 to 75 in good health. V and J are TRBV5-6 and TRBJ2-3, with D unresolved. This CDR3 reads CASSAHMDTDTQYF. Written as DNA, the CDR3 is TGTGCCAGCAGCGCACACATGGACACAGATACGCAGTATTTT.